This TCR beta chain was identified during a study of post-analysis software for immune sequencing data (dated by TCRdb to 2015 to 2017). About the study as a whole: Disease courses on record covered relapsing-remitting, secondary progressive and progressive-relapsing multiple sclerosis, though some patients had no subtype annotation. Patient repertoires were compared against around twelve previously published healthy control repertoires from donors aged about 6 to 26 years. A subset of samples was prepared in parallel using single-end sample barcoding, then pooled and co-amplified after Illumina adapter ligation. General findings and caveats noted by the study authors: Direct clustering with F measure revealed strong co-clustering of samples prepared in the same batch, which led to a batch-effect correction. The control group was slightly older than the multiple sclerosis patient group. Normalized Chao1 diversity was significantly lower in multiple sclerosis patients than controls, suggesting substantial peripheral T-cell clonal expansion. Several TRBV segments, including TRBV5-6, TRBV5-1 and TRBV20-1, were significantly more frequent in patients than controls.

To demonstrate the VDJtools post-analysis software, the study profiled TCR beta repertoires from the peripheral blood of 13 young patients with multiple sclerosis. Multiple sclerosis patients were children and adolescents aged about 6 to 15 years. The CDR3 starts with the cysteine, ends with the phenylalanine, and has 14 residues. The kept DNA is CDR3 alone, 42 bases in frame from the first base. V lost 4 bases and J lost 5 bases, and the count of bases not matched to a germline gene is 6. CDR1 is given as LGHDT and CDR2 as YNNKEL, both from the germline V gene (reference sequence). Library preparation was by PCR. Sequencing took place on an Illumina HiSeq 2500. Unique molecular identifiers were incorporated into TCR beta cDNA libraries to reduce PCR and sequencing biases. Approximately 500,000 cDNA molecules were obtained per 1 to 10 million input T cells, so each molecule approximated one T cell. The patient libraries were prepared and sequenced using the same protocol as the earlier healthy control dataset. Samples belonging to the same batch were prepared together, multiplexed and sequenced on a shared HiSeq lane. The source study handled its data this way. MIGEC handled the raw barcoded reads, throwing out single-read molecular identifier groups before consensus assembly and CDR3 extraction. VDJtools was used for post-analysis of the clonotype tables, and diversity was normalized by down-sampling every dataset to the size of the smallest sample. Repertoire overlap clustering matched CDR3 amino acid but not nucleotide sequences to correct batch-related cross-sample contamination. The public reads were run again by TCRdb, first through fastp at Q25 and then through MiXCR, and only productive beta chains were kept. Each CDR3 protein gets just one entry, which takes the most common genes and DNA from the rows behind it. The V and J calls come from TCRdb's annotation, not from the publication. For this sample the table gives approximately 260,000 distinct CDR3 sequences, of which 30% to 45% were detected only once. The ten largest account for around 4.7% of the sample.

This clonotype was seen repeatedly, ten times or more. Its antigen is still unknown. Base qualities are not recorded, but no much larger clone differs from it by a single base. The sequence links TRBV3-1 to TRBJ1-2; 8 middle bases align to TRBD1. Sequencing was performed on blood. The clonotype originates from a girl between 5 and 17 years old with multiple sclerosis. The CDR3 is CASSPRTGHYGYTF. At the DNA level, the sequence is TGTGCCAGCAGCCCGCGGACAGGGCATTATGGCTACACCTTC.